The T cell receptor beta chain under discussion was sequenced for a study of cytomegalovirus exposure and HLA in healthy donors. Study observations and caveats: Later on, an analysis tied around 17,000 TCR beta sequences to HLA alleles at 0.05 false discovery rate. Some segments of the V type, notably TRBV6-2 and TRBV6-3, were excluded as indistinguishable. It emerged from a later analysis that several of the most significant clusters appeared to be linked to common viral pathogens.

60 Vbeta and 13 Jbeta primers were used in PCR. The protocol was immunoSEQ multiplex PCR, while the TCRdb copy is restricted to in-frame clones and leaves out a portion. The sample has around 130,000 clones, approximately 80% seen once. Worth noting for this clone: Its antigen is as yet unknown.

The CDR3 runs to 15 residues. The junction had 7 bases not matched to a gene; V was cut back by 5 bases and J by 6 bases. Germline CDR1 is MDHEN and CDR2 is SYDVKM. This sequence joins TRBV28 and TRBJ2-2; TRBD1 matches at 9 bases. The sample consisted of PBMCs. This TCR derives from a middle-aged man in good health and CMV-seronegative. The CDR3 here is CASSPGTGNPGELFF. The CDR3 bases are TGTGCCAGCAGTCCCGGGACAGGGAATCCCGGGGAGCTGTTTTTT.